This T cell receptor beta chain was identified in a study of blood T cell repertoires in COVID-19. Study background: From the United States, Italy and Spain came samples of acute and convalescent COVID-19.

The V and J ends lost 5 bases and 0 bases respectively, with 13 bases between them. CDR1 and CDR2 (germline): SGHAT, FQNNGV. The CDR3 spans 15 residues. Profiling relied on immunoSEQ multiplex PCR, and the TCRdb table lists in-frame clones only, not all of them. The sample records a few hundred thousand clones, approximately 92% being singletons. All enrollees were roughly 18 to 100 years old and from about 25 US areas. Participants' own reports of clinical history determined their cohort assignment. Recovered status applied to Cohort 3 donors who had two consecutive negative PCRs. It also applied to those with clearance or with symptom resolution.

The chain joins TRBV11-2 to TRBJ1-1, with D maybe TRBD1 (6 bases). The source of this sequence is a man aged 18 to 30 who had recovered from COVID-19. The specimen sequenced was PBMCs or T cells enriched from blood (not recorded which). The CDR3: CASSGTRGLNTEAFF. CDR3 nucleotides: TGTGCCAGCAGCGGAACCAGGGGACTGAACACTGAAGCTTTCTTT.